The clone carrying this T cell receptor (beta chain) occurred a few times. These data belong to a study of blood T cell repertoires in COVID-19. Study overall: Italy, Spain and the United States were the sources of the convalescent and acute COVID-19 samples.

The CDR3 spans 15 residues. Germline CDR1 reads LNHDA; CDR2 reads SQIVND (reference sequence). Trimming at V came to 10 bases and at J to 6 bases, leaving 11 bases not matched to a gene. Measured with immunoSEQ multiplex PCR; TCRdb has only the in-frame clones, and not every one. The table has 210,000 or so clones, approximately 85% seen once. The TCR comes from a man in his fifties with COVID-19, enrolled during active disease. This chain joins TRBV19 and TRBJ2-1, with 11 bases identical to TRBD1. Sequencing was carried out using peripheral blood. CDR3: CATVPPGTGGNEQFF. Here the CDR3 DNA reads TGTGCCACCGTTCCCCCAGGGACAGGGGGCAATGAGCAGTTCTTC.